The T cell receptor beta chain under discussion was sequenced for a study of cytomegalovirus exposure and HLA in healthy donors. As for the study in general: A later analysis reported the same platform for the 110 or so validation repertoires and the roughly 650 first-cohort repertoires.

Study-wide results and caveats: In a later analysis, first-cohort TCR clusters were found to tend to co-occur in the approximately 120 validation repertoires. In vitro confirmation showed a few CMV-associated chains to be CMV antigen specific.

Produced via immunoSEQ multiplex PCR; TCRdb's table is partial and in-frame only. Of roughly 310,000 clones in the sample, approximately 88% were seen once. The CDR3 length is 16 residues. Germline V CDR1 and CDR2: MNHNS, SASEGT. With V trimmed by 2 bases and J by 5 bases, 8 bases remained unmatched. Note on this clone: Its antigen is not known.

V usage is TRBV6-1 and J usage is TRBJ1-2, with TRBD1 identical over 10 bases. The sequencing input was PBMCs. This TCR was sampled from a man aged 25 to 45 in good health and CMV-seronegative. The CDR3 loop is CASSERGQGTLYGYTF. The CDR3 DNA reads as TGTGCCAGCAGTGAAAGGGGACAGGGGACACTTTATGGCTACACCTTC.